These T cell receptor beta chains were read from a single sample in a study of blood T cell repertoires in COVID-19. Clones were read by immunoSEQ multiplex PCR, and TCRdb kept only the in-frame ones, dropping some. In the table there are 150,000 to 250,000 clones, approximately 83% of which are singletons. The source material was PBMCs or T cells enriched from blood (not recorded which). These receptor sequences come from a middle-aged man who had recovered from COVID-19. The CDR3 runs from the conserved cysteine through the conserved F or W. The D gene is left open where the match is weak. Not every row has a clone size; where given, it reads once, few, many or a size class.

J gene | D gene | clone size | V gene | CDR3 protein | CDR3 DNA
TRBJ1-6 | . | once | TRBV10-3 | CAISREGRGLRDSPLHF | TGTGCCATCTCCCGAGAGGGGAGGGGGTTGAGGGATTCACCCCTCCACTTT
TRBJ2-1 | . | . | TRBV28 | CASRRGARPFF | TGTGCCAGCAGAAGGGGCGCCCGGCCGTTCTTC
TRBJ2-3 | TRBD1 | . | TRBV14 | CASSEMDRAPDTQYF | TGTGCCAGCAGCGAGATGGACAGGGCCCCAGATACGCAGTATTTT
TRBJ2-5 | . | . | TRBV7-9 | CASSLADAFGVRRGETQYF | TGTGCCAGCAGCTTAGCGGACGCCTTTGGGGTCCGTAGAGGGGAGACCCAGTACTTC
TRBJ2-7 | . | . | TRBV29-1 | CSVEDSGAYEQYF | TGCAGCGTTGAAGATAGTGGTGCCTACGAGCAGTACTTC
TRBJ2-7 | . | . | TRBV7-9 | CASSLVSGYPNEQYF | TGTGCCAGCAGCTTAGTGTCGGGGTACCCCAACGAGCAGTACTTC
TRBJ1-3 | TRBD1 | . | TRBV27 | CASRSQGAGGNTIYF | TGTGCCAGCAGGTCCCAGGGGGCGGGAGGAAACACCATATATTTT
TRBJ2-5 | . | . | TRBV18 | CASSGRGETQYF | TGTGCCAGCTCAGGGAGAGGGGAGACCCAGTACTTC
TRBJ2-3 | TRBD2 | . | TRBV5-1 | CASTPSGGGTDTQYF | TGCGCCAGCACCCCTAGCGGGGGGGGGACAGATACGCAGTATTTT
TRBJ2-7 | . | . | TRBV5-1 | CASILGGMRTYEQYF | TGCGCCAGCATCCTCGGAGGGATGAGAACCTACGAGCAGTACTTC
TRBJ1-1 | . | . | TRBV7-2 | CASSQGLRTEAFF | TGTGCCAGCAGCCAGGGTTTAAGGACTGAAGCTTTCTTT
TRBJ1-3 | . | . | TRBV27 | CASSPGWDGNTIYF | TGTGCCAGCAGTCCGGGGTGGGATGGAAACACCATATATTTT
TRBJ2-7 | TRBD1 | . | TRBV18 | CASSPISSGQGGIEQYF | TGTGCCAGCTCACCAATCTCCTCGGGACAGGGGGGAATTGAGCAGTACTTC
TRBJ1-6 | TRBD1 | . | TRBV19 | CASSIAGQVSSPLHF | TGTGCCAGTAGTATAGCCGGACAGGTTTCTTCACCCCTCCACTTT
TRBJ1-2 | . | . | TRBV2 | CASRRTEIGYTF | TGTGCCAGCAGGAGGACAGAAATTGGCTACACCTTC
TRBJ1-6 | . | . | TRBV6-5 | CASTIGGQNSPLHF | TGTGCCAGCACTATTGGTGGGCAGAATTCACCCCTCCACTTT
TRBJ1-5 | TRBD1 | . | TRBV6-5 | CASSNGQGRNQPQHF | TGTGCCAGCAGCAACGGACAGGGTCGCAATCAGCCCCAGCATTTT
TRBJ1-5 | . | . | TRBV10-3 | CATSDRSYQPQHF | TGTGCCACCTCGGACAGAAGTTATCAGCCCCAGCATTTT
TRBJ1-4 | . | . | TRBV7-9 | CASSLGAGGLTHNEKLFF | TGTGCCAGCAGCTTAGGTGCGGGAGGCCTTACACATAATGAAAAACTGTTTTTT
TRBJ1-2 | . | . | TRBV2 | CASILDEGNYGYTF | .
TRBJ1-1 | . | . | TRBV30 | CAWHTGSEAFF | TGTGCCTGGCATACCGGGTCTGAAGCTTTCTTT
TRBJ2-2 | . | . | TRBV2 | CASSPRTNTGELFF | TGTGCCAGCAGTCCTCGTACGAACACCGGGGAGCTGTTTTTT
TRBJ1-3 | TRBD1 | few | TRBV24-1 | CATSDPRQGGNTIYF | TGTGCCACCAGTGACCCCCGACAGGGTGGAAACACCATATATTTT
TRBJ2-2 | TRBD1 | . | TRBV7-9 | CASSWAGTGKTGELFF | TGTGCCAGCAGCTGGGCGGGGACAGGGAAAACCGGGGAGCTGTTTTTT
TRBJ1-2 | TRBD1 | . | TRBV7-9 | CASSNDRGLGYTF | TGTGCCAGCAGCAACGACAGGGGGTTAGGCTACACCTTC
TRBJ1-3 | TRBD1 | . | TRBV6-6 | CASSNAGTGSPYTIYF | TGTGCCAGCAGCAATGCGGGGACAGGGTCACCCTACACCATATATTTT
TRBJ2-5 | TRBD1 | few | TRBV6-5 | CASRLDRGRETQYF | TGTGCCAGCAGATTGGACAGGGGGCGAGAGACCCAGTACTTC
TRBJ2-2 | . | . | TRBV5-1 | CASSLWASGELFF | TGCGCCAGCAGCTTGTGGGCCTCCGGGGAGCTGTTTTTT
TRBJ2-7 | TRBD1 | . | TRBV27 | CASSTFQGQETYEQYF | TGTGCCAGCAGTACATTCCAGGGACAGGAGACCTACGAGCAGTACTTC
TRBJ1-5 | . | . | TRBV4-2 | CASSQDAGGGQPQHF | TGTGCCAGCAGCCAAGATGCGGGGGGCGGGCAGCCCCAGCATTTT
TRBJ1-6 | TRBD1 | . | TRBV7-9 | CASSSLQGVSPLHF | TGTGCCAGCAGCTCTTTACAGGGGGTGTCACCCCTCCACTTT
TRBJ2-3 | TRBD1 | . | TRBV11-2 | CASSLPPGTGSTDTQYF | TGTGCCAGCAGCTTACCTCCCGGGACAGGGTCCACAGATACGCAGTATTTT
TRBJ1-4 | . | . | TRBV5-6 | CASSLGTSTNEKLFF | TGTGCCAGCAGCTTGGGCACATCAACTAATGAAAAACTGTTTTTT
TRBJ1-3 | . | . | TRBV19 | CASALYSGNTIYF | TGTGCCAGTGCGTTATACTCTGGAAACACCATATATTTT
TRBJ1-1 | . | few | TRBV2 | CASDEQGSNTEAFF | TGTGCCAGCGATGAACAGGGCTCGAACACTGAAGCTTTCTTT
TRBJ1-4 | . | . | TRBV18 | CASSPWTANEKLFF | TGTGCCAGCTCACCCTGGACAGCGAATGAAAAACTGTTTTTT
TRBJ2-2 | . | . | TRBV13 | CASSLEKGVGELFF | TGTGCCAGCAGCTTAGAAAAAGGGGTCGGGGAGCTGTTTTTT
TRBJ2-7 | . | once | TRBV27 | CASSRQETYEQYF | TGTGCCAGCAGCCGACAGGAGACCTACGAGCAGTACTTC
TRBJ1-5 | . | . | TRBV7-9 | CASSFTQEHQHF | TGTGCCAGCAGCTTTACACAGGAGCACCAGCATTTT
TRBJ1-5 | . | once | TRBV4-2 | CASSPEGGGGQPQHF | TGTGCCAGCAGCCCGGAAGGGGGGGGCGGTCAGCCCCAGCATTTT
TRBJ1-1 | . | . | TRBV7-8 | CASSIYTQGNTEAFF | TGTGCCAGCAGCATATACACACAGGGGAACACTGAAGCTTTCTTT
TRBJ1-5 | . | . | TRBV2 | CASSSGEGGFGNQPQHF | TGTGCCAGCAGTTCAGGGGAGGGTGGTTTTGGCAATCAGCCCCAGCATTTT
TRBJ2-3 | TRBD2 | . | TRBV7-3 | CASSAGTSGRTQYF | TGTGCCAGCAGCGCGGGGACTAGCGGCAGGACGCAGTATTTT
TRBJ2-7 | TRBD2 | . | TRBV2 | CASRRGAYEQYF | TGTGCCAGCAGGCGGGGGGCATACGAGCAGTACTTC
TRBJ1-3 | . | . | TRBV11-2 | CASSLIGGQYSGNTIYF | TGTGCCAGCAGCTTGATTGGCGGACAGTACTCTGGAAACACCATATATTTT
TRBJ2-7 | . | . | TRBV12-1 | CASSRGDRLNYEQYF | TGTGCCAGCAGCCGGGGGGACAGGTTGAACTACGAGCAGTACTTC
TRBJ2-2 | TRBD2 | . | TRBV11-2 | CASSGPGLAGGLASGELFF | TGTGCCAGCAGCGGGCCGGGACTAGCGGGGGGGCTCGCCTCTGGGGAGCTGTTTTTT
TRBJ2-3 | TRBD2 | once | TRBV6-5 | CASSRDGTTTDTQYF | TGTGCCAGCTCCCGAGACGGGACTACCACAGATACGCAGTATTTT
TRBJ1-6 | TRBD1 | . | TRBV11-2 | CASSLAGDRGYSPLHF | TGTGCCAGCAGCTTAGCCGGGGACAGGGGTTACTCACCCCTCCACTTT
TRBJ1-2 | TRBD1 | few | TRBV3-1/TRBV3-2 | CASSQTGDGYTF | TGTGCCAGCAGCCAGACAGGGGATGGCTACACCTTC
TRBJ1-4 | TRBD1 | few | TRBV6-1 | CASSEVTGATNEKLFF | TGTGCCAGCAGTGAAGTGACAGGGGCAACTAATGAAAAACTGTTTTTT
TRBJ1-6 | . | . | TRBV5-5 | CASSLVENSPLHF | TGTGCCAGCAGCTTGGTTGAGAATTCACCCCTCCACTTT
TRBJ1-2 | . | . | TRBV6-2/TRBV6-3 | CASSQNSGIREGYTF | TGTGCCAGCAGCCAAAACTCAGGGATTCGAGAAGGCTACACCTTC
TRBJ1-2 | . | . | TRBV9 | CASSLTGSTGYTF | TGTGCCAGCAGCCTGACCGGGTCCACTGGCTACACCTTC